A selection of T cell receptor beta chains follows, all from one sample in a study of blood T cells in healthy people across ages. TCRdb analysed the 5' RACE reads with MiXCR anew, one entry per CDR3 protein. Among some 550,000 distinct CDR3 sequences listed, 45% to 55% were seen once. Input material: blood. These receptors originate from a man aged 80 or over in good health. CDR3s include the opening cysteine and the closing phenylalanine or tryptophan. The D gene is left open where the match is weak. Size tells how often a clone was seen (once, few, many) or the class of an expanded clone, and some rows leave it out.

TRBV6-6	.	.	TRBJ1-6	TGTGCCAGCAGTCCTAGAGGGACTTCCTATAATTCACCCCTCCACTTT	CASSPRGTSYNSPLHF
TRBV29-1	.	many	TRBJ2-5	TGCAGCGTTGAGGTTGGAGAGACCCAGTACTTC	CSVEVGETQYF
TRBV12-3/TRBV12-4	.	.	TRBJ1-3	TGTGCCAGCAGCTCAACAGTGATCTCTGGAAACACCATATATTTT	CASSSTVISGNTIYF
TRBV6-5	TRBD1	many	TRBJ1-2	TGTGCCAGCAGTTCCCCGACAGGGATTAATGGCTACACCTTC	CASSSPTGINGYTF
TRBV12-3/TRBV12-4	TRBD1	few	TRBJ2-7	TGTGCCAGCAGTGAGCCGGGACAGGGTGCCTACGAGCAGTACTTC	CASSEPGQGAYEQYF
TRBV6-6	TRBD1	many	TRBJ2-5	TGTGCCAGCAGTTACACCCCGCAGACAGGGAACCAAGAGACCCAGTACTTC	CASSYTPQTGNQETQYF
TRBV4-2	.	few	TRBJ2-1	TGTGCCAGCAACCCCCGGGTGGCTAGCGAACACAATGAGCAGTTCTTC	CASNPRVASEHNEQFF
TRBV24-1	.	few	TRBJ2-3	TGTGCCACCAGTGATCGGGGACGCACTAGCACAGATACGCAGTATTTT	CATSDRGRTSTDTQYF
TRBV7-2	.	few	TRBJ1-2	TGTGCCAGCACCCTCCAGGAAGGGGAGATAGGTGGCTACACCTTC	CASTLQEGEIGGYTF
TRBV29-1	.	.	TRBJ2-1	TGCAGCGTTGATAGGGCCACGTCCTACAATGAGCAGTTCTTC	CSVDRATSYNEQFF
TRBV20-1	.	.	TRBJ2-1	TGCAGTGCTAGAGAGGGGGTACGGGTTGGTGAGCAGTTCTTC	CSAREGVRVGEQFF
TRBV2	TRBD1	.	TRBJ2-3	TGTGCCAGCAGTGATTGGACAGGCCCAGGAAGCACAGATACGCAGTATTTT	CASSDWTGPGSTDTQYF
TRBV10-2	.	few	TRBJ2-7	TGTGCCAGCAGGGCAACTGGACACGACTCCTACGAGCAGTACTTC	CASRATGHDSYEQYF
TRBV12-2	.	.	TRBJ2-7	TGTGCAAGTCGCGAAAGTGGCCGGGACAGCGAAGGCCTCGAGCAGTACTTC	CASRESGRDSEGLEQYF
TRBV29-1	TRBD2	.	TRBJ2-5	TGCAGCGCGGGACTAGCGGAGGTTACTGTCCAAGAGACCCAGTACTTC	CSAGLAEVTVQETQYF
TRBV7-8	TRBD2	few	TRBJ2-1	TGTGCCAGCAGCTTAGGACTAGCGGGAGGGTACGAGCAGTTCTTC	CASSLGLAGGYEQFF
TRBV5-1	.	.	TRBJ1-1	TGCGCCAGCAGCTTGAGTGGGGTGAGCACTGAAGCTTTCTTT	CASSLSGVSTEAFF
TRBV20-1	.	few	TRBJ2-7	TGCAGTGCTAGAACGGGACGGCCGAGCTCCTACGAGCAGTACTTC	CSARTGRPSSYEQYF
TRBV20-1	TRBD1	.	TRBJ1-5	TGCAGTGCCAGGACAAGAACAGGGGCGAATAGCAATCAGCCCCAGCATTTT	CSARTRTGANSNQPQHF
TRBV5-1	TRBD1	.	TRBJ1-6	TGCGCCAGCAGCCAGGGACAGGGTAATTCACCCCTCCACTTT	CASSQGQGNSPLHF
TRBV20-1	TRBD2	few	TRBJ2-1	TGCAGTGCCACTGGGACTAGCGCAATAAGCTCCTACAATGAGCAGTTCTTC	CSATGTSAISSYNEQFF
TRBV12-3/TRBV12-4	.	.	TRBJ2-3	TGTGCCAGCACCTCCGGCGGAGCACTAAGCACAGGTACGCAGTATTTT	CASTSGGALSTGTQYF
TRBV6-6	TRBD1	few	TRBJ1-5	TGTGCCAGCAGTTATCCTCCCCGGGACAGGGGCGCGGGGCAGCCCCAGCATTTT	CASSYPPRDRGAGQPQHF
TRBV20-1	.	.	TRBJ1-5	TGCAGTGCTAGAGGGGCAGGGCGGGTTGGCAATCAGCCCCAGCATTTT	CSARGAGRVGNQPQHF
TRBV6-6	.	many	TRBJ1-6	TGTGCCAGCAGTCCATCCAGGTTCCCGAGCTCCTATAATTCACCCCTCCACTTT	CASSPSRFPSSYNSPLHF
TRBV10-3	TRBD2	.	TRBJ2-1	TGTGCCACCTCAGCGGGGGGCCCAGACGAGCAGTTCTTC	CATSAGGPDEQFF
TRBV5-1	.	.	TRBJ2-6	TGCGCCAGCACCCCAGAGGCGCGCTCTGGGGCCAACGTCCTGACTTTC	CASTPEARSGANVLTF
TRBV14	TRBD1	.	TRBJ2-7	TGTGCCAGCAGACGGGACAGTGATCCATACGAGCAGTACTTC	CASRRDSDPYEQYF
TRBV3-1	TRBD2	few	TRBJ2-1	TGTGCCAGCAGCCACCCAGGACTAGCGGGGGGGCTAGTTGAGCAGTTCTTC	CASSHPGLAGGLVEQFF
TRBV9	.	few	TRBJ1-2	TGTGCCAGCAGCGCCGACAGTAACCTCTATGGCTACACCTTC	CASSADSNLYGYTF
TRBV20-1	TRBD2	.	TRBJ2-5	TGCAGTGCCGAGGGGCGGACTAGCGGGGGATACAATGAGCAGTACTTC	CSAEGRTSGGYNEQYF
TRBV6-6	.	many	TRBJ1-1	TGTGCCAGCAGTCATGGACTCAGGGGGAACACTGAAGCTTTCTTT	CASSHGLRGNTEAFF
TRBV29-1	.	many	TRBJ2-3	TGCAGCGTGGCCCCCGGAGCAGATACGCAGTATTTT	CSVAPGADTQYF